The next 8 T cell receptor beta chains were all read from a single sample in a study of shared clonotypes between healthy human individuals. Clones were sequenced by immunoSEQ multiplex PCR, and TCRdb holds only the in-frame ones, with some missing. The sample has millions of clones; approximately 95% are singletons. CD45RO-negative cells were positively selected for CCR7, leaving out terminally differentiated effector memory CD45RA+ cells. The sequenced material came from naive CD8+ T cells sorted from blood. These receptors were obtained from a young man in good health.

This chain connects TRBV29-1 to TRBJ2-1, with no clear D. Per the germline V gene, CDR1 is SQVTM and CDR2 is ANQGSEA. The CDR3 contains 12 residues. In nucleotides, the CDR3 is TGCACCCTCCTGGGAAGTTACAATGAGCAGTTCTTC. Translation: CTLLGSYNEQFF.

On this clone itself: Other DNA variants within this sample encode the same CDR3. The chain carries TRBV6-5 and TRBJ2-2; the D is unclear. CDR1 MNHEY and CDR2 SVGAGI come from the germline V gene. Trimming removed 2 bases at V and 4 bases at J, with 5 bases between. CDR3 length: 13 amino acids. The CDR3 loop reads CASSYRSTGELFF. The CDR3 DNA reads TGTGCCAGCAGTTACAGGTCCACCGGGGAGCTGTTTTTT.

The rearrangement joins TRBV12-5 to TRBJ2-7, with D possibly being TRBD2 (6 bases). Trimming took 0 bases from V and 2 from J, leaving 14 bases between them. The germline CDR1 and CDR2 sequences are LGHNT and FRNRAP. The CDR3 runs 16 residues. The CDR3 DNA reads TGTGCTAGTGGTTTGGTAGGAGGGACGTTCACCTACGAGCAGTACTTC. It specifies CASGLVGGTFTYEQYF.

Only one count was recorded for this clone. V gene TRBV27 combines with J gene TRBJ2-7, with a possible D match to TRBD2 (7 bases). Trimming removed 5 bases at V and 4 bases at J, with 15 bases between. There are 14 residues in the CDR3. CDR1 and CDR2 (germline): MNHEY, SMNVEV (reference sequence). CDR3 DNA: TGTGCCAGCAGTACCGGGGGGCCGGAATACGAGCAGTACTTC. It specifies CASSTGGPEYEQYF.

V gene TRBV25-1 combines with J gene TRBJ2-3; 7 nucleotides match TRBD2. This CDR3 spans 15 amino acids. The V gene's germline CDR1 is MGHDK and CDR2 SYGVNS. V shed 1 base and J 7 bases; nucleotides not matched to a gene: 8. The CDR3 coding sequence is TGTGCCAGCAGTGAATTGGGGGAGGGCCCTTATACGCAGTATTTT. Its translation: CASSELGEGPYTQYF.

The chain links TRBV4-1 to TRBJ2-1, with 9 bases aligning to TRBD2. Germline trimming cut 0 bases from V and 5 bases from J; bases unmatched to any gene: 5. Germline V gene sequence: CDR1 MGHRA, CDR2 YSYEKL. The CDR3 totals 16 residues. The DNA of the CDR3 is TGCGCCAGCAGCCAAGAGCCAGGACTAGCGAACAATGAGCAGTTCTTC. This encodes CASSQEPGLANNEQFF.

This clone has only one observation. The V gene is TRBV5-1, the J gene TRBJ1-2; 7 bases agree with TRBD1. The CDR3 extends over 17 amino acids. The J segment lost 5 bases and the V segment lost 0 bases, leaving 13 bases of the junction unmatched. CDR1 is SGHRS and CDR2 is YFSETQ in the germline V gene. CDR3 DNA: TGCGCCAGCAGCTTGGAGATCCTTGACAGGGAGGTGTATGGCTACACCTTC. It codes for CASSLEILDREVYGYTF.

This chain links TRBV7-2 with TRBJ2-1; no reliable D call. Germline CDR1 is SGHTA and CDR2 is FQGNSA. Trimming stripped 2 bases from V and 10 bases from J, with 9 bases between. The CDR3 has 12 residues. CDR3 DNA sequence: TGTGCCAGCAGCTTAAACCCCTTGGAGCAGTTCTTC. It yields the protein CASSLNPLEQFF.